The 3 T cell receptor beta chains listed next were all sequenced from one sample in a study of cytomegalovirus exposure and HLA in healthy donors. It was with 60 Vbeta and 13 Jbeta primers that the PCR ran. Using immunoSEQ multiplex PCR, the repertoire was profiled, and TCRdb retains in-frame clones only, with some absent. The sample has 150,000 to 200,000 clones; more than 60% are singletons. What was sequenced was PBMCs. The receptors here all came from a man between 18 and 35 years old in good health and CMV-seropositive.

The J gene is TRBJ2-3, the V gene TRBV11-3; perhaps TRBD2 as D (5 bases). The CDR3 sequence is 14 residues long. Trimming left V 1 base short and J 2 bases short, with 7 bases between. CDR1 is SGHNT and CDR2 is YENEEA in the germline V gene. This CDR3 reads CASSLAGNTDTQYF. In DNA form, the CDR3 reads TGTGCCAGCAGCTTAGCGGGAAACACAGATACGCAGTATTTT.

The chain employs TRBV11-2 and TRBJ2-3; TRBD2 is a possible D gene (5 bases). There are 15 residues in the CDR3. Germline loops: CDR1 SGHAT, CDR2 FQNNGV. Trimming took 5 bases from V and 1 from J, leaving 13 bases between them. The CDR3 loop is CASSPGVFGTDTQYF. The CDR3 nucleotides are TGTGCCAGCAGCCCCGGGGTGTTTGGCACAGATACGCAGTATTTT.

The chain combines TRBV28 with TRBJ2-7; maybe TRBD1 (6 bases). Germline CDR1 and CDR2: MDHEN and SYDVKM. CDR3 length: 15 amino acids. V lost 3 bases and J lost 1, with 13 bases in between. The CDR3 loop reads CASSFLRGSSYEQYF. The CDR3 DNA sequence: TGTGCCAGCAGTTTTTTAAGGGGGAGTTCCTACGAGCAGTACTTC.